The clone carrying this T cell receptor beta chain was picked up many times. The antigen remains unidentified. Noted time point: newly diagnosed GD, antithyroid drugs for less than 3 months. RNA isolated from PBMCs was used to make the TCR library. Each patient gave approximately 9 milliliters of EDTA-anticoagulated peripheral blood. The data were taken from a study of regulatory T cells in long-lasting Graves disease. Broader study findings: TRBV28, TRBJ1-2 and TRBJ2-5 were favored in persistent disease. More public clonotypes were shared by persistent patients (about 2,700) than by new patients (roughly 970).

To make TCR beta libraries, researchers used iRepertoire HTBI primers and Arm-PCR of CDR3 regions. One entry per CDR3 protein results from TCRdb running MiXCR on the multiplex PCR reads. The sample yields roughly 530,000 distinct CDR3 sequences, about 16% seen once. The CDR3 length is 12 residues. Trimming removed 3 bases from V and 6 bases from J, with 12 bases in between. CDR1 GTSNPN and CDR2 SVGIG come from the germline V gene (reference sequence). The data also belong to a second study, concerning T cells in Graves' hyperthyroidism and ophthalmopathy.

This chain connects TRBV30 to TRBJ2-7; D is unresolved. The sample in question was peripheral blood mononuclear cells (PBMCs), obtained at new diagnosis, from a patient treated with antithyroid drugs. This receptor was obtained from a middle-aged woman with Graves disease. In nucleotides, the CDR3 is TGTGCCTGGAGCGAGGATAGTGCCGAGCAGTACTTC. This codes for CAWSEDSAEQYF.